This TCR beta chain was recorded in a study of cytomegalovirus exposure and HLA in healthy donors. The overall study: Earlier, some 200 million T cells were analyzed, and around 100 million unique TCR beta sequences were found among them.

Germline V gene data show CDR1 as SNHLY and CDR2 as FYNNEI. This CDR3 region has 14 residues. Trimming at V came to 1 base and at J to 8 bases, leaving 2 bases not matched to a gene. Although they were nominally healthy when sampled, donors likely had unrecorded immune exposures. Turning to this clone: The target antigen is unknown.

Amplification used 60 Vbeta primers and 13 Jbeta primers. Sequenced by immunoSEQ multiplex PCR; TCRdb stores in-frame clones only, minus some. This sample has 120,000 to 150,000 clones, with roughly 80% found just once. Findings and limits, study-wide: Later on, analysis showed that most CMV-associated TCR beta chains appeared to be HLA-restricted. Available immune exposure information was restricted to CMV serostatus only.

V gene TRBV2 combines with J gene TRBJ1-4, with 9 bases matching TRBD1. The TCR originated in a man between 35 and 55 years old in good health and CMV-seronegative. What was sequenced was PBMCs. The DNA for the CDR3 is TGTGCCAGCAGTGAAGGGACAGGGGTCGAAAAACTGTTTTTT. Protein sequence: CASSEGTGVEKLFF.